This T cell receptor beta chain was identified during a study of blood T cells in healthy people across ages (dated by TCRdb to 2013 to 2016). Regarding the research as a whole: In model experiments, template switching captured roughly one uniquely barcoded TCR beta cDNA molecule for every two T cells. To track age-related changes in TCR beta repertoire diversity, the study relied on deep sequencing normalized with unique cDNA molecular identifiers. The donors were split into four age groups: young (average around 16 years), middle-aged (about 40), aged (62) and long-lived (over 80). For two donors (one aged 18 to 29 and one aged 80 or older), the study analyzed two additional independent replicas of 1 million unique cDNA reads from the same blood draw. The full study reports these points: Observed TCR beta diversity per million T cells fell roughly linearly with age, and a significant reduction was already apparent by age about 36. Because profiling used bulk unsorted PBMCs, naive and antigen-experienced compartments could not be compared conclusively. The CMV infection status of donors was not known, potentially confounding age-related changes in expanded clonotypes. Estimates of total diversity based on one million sequenced T cells were considered lower bounds and underestimates. There was a strong correlation between observed TCR beta diversity and the percentage of naive T cells measured by flow cytometry. Compared with the aged group, the long-lived group had more naive CD4+ T cells, fewer expanded clones and increased TCR diversity, suggesting age selection.

Ends trimmed: V by 5 bases, J by 5 bases; bases unmatched to a gene: 5. Including the terminal cysteine and phenylalanine, the CDR3 comprises 13 residues. The only DNA kept is the CDR3, 39 bases in frame from the first base. The germline V gene encodes CDR1 MNHNS and CDR2 SASEGT. Systemically healthy Caucasian individuals from Russia, around 38 in total and aged about 6 to 95 years, were included as donors. Each donor gave around 9.9 milliliters of peripheral blood, collected into EDTA-treated Vacutainer tubes. Ficoll-Paque density-gradient centrifugation was used to isolate PBMCs, with at least 6 million per sample. Total RNA was extracted from PBMCs with Trizol reagent, with at least 6 micrograms obtained per sample. For every donor, flow cytometry on a PBMC aliquot measured the percentage of naive CD45RAhigh/CD27high T cells. Turning to this clonotype: Its antigen remains unidentified. No base qualities exist here, and no much larger clone lies one base off it.

Libraries came from 5' RACE. TCRdb lists the instrument as Illumina HiSeq 2500. A second roughly 7 to 11 cycle PCR used a sample-barcoded 5' primer and a J-beta primer mix. A template-switch 5' adaptor carrying 12 random nucleotides introduced a unique molecular identifier onto each TCR beta cDNA molecule. Each sample yielded at least 2.5 million CDR3-containing paired-end reads. All of the RNA was converted into first-strand cDNA using the Mint cDNA synthesis kit, with a TRBC-specific oligonucleotide serving as the primer. All cDNA was treated with uracil-DNA glycosylase and then went through a first 18-cycle PCR with the universal primers M1SS and BC2_uni_R. As for how the authors treated the data: Normalization of each sample was performed by random selection of 1 million high-quality reads, each carrying a distinct molecular identifier. Instead of being binned into consensus sequences, reads with shared molecular identifiers were discarded. MiTCR, set to a Q25 quality threshold and the strictest error-elimination algorithm, was used for CDR3 identification, clonotype clustering and error correction. Lower-bound total TCR beta diversity was estimated with a nonparametric unseen species model using Euler transformation. TCRdb reworked the public reads: Q25 trimming with fastp, MiXCR clone assembly, productive beta chains retained. For every CDR3 protein sequence, its rows merge into one entry that carries the most common genes and DNA. The V and J calls come from TCRdb's annotation, not from the publication. The sample yields roughly 1,100,000 distinct CDR3 sequences; roughly 24% were counted once. The ten largest clones take up 0.75% of the sample.

These data also formed part of another study, on T cells of mothers and their children. As noted in the second study: Nine systemically healthy Caucasian individuals, comprising three mothers and their six children, were included as donors. cDNA synthesis used all of the extracted RNA, with roughly 1.5 ug of RNA in each 15 ul reaction. In the second PCR, the M1S primer introduced both the sample barcodes and 2-4 random nucleotides. More than 8 million TCR beta CDR3 reads were obtained from each mother, and roughly 3.1 million reads were obtained from each child. Thymic selection similarly shapes TCR recombination output in related and unrelated pairs, with minor effect from inherited differences. Related mother-child pairs always showed normalized repertoire overlap that was slightly higher than in unrelated mother-child pairs, though the difference was never significant. No persistent microchimeric T cell clones were detected, at a sensitivity of roughly 100 clones per million clonotypes. In the study, deep NGS was used to compare the TCR beta repertoires of mothers and children, and features distinguishing related mother-child pairs from unrelated individuals were sought. On average, the children were about 12 +/- 4 years old, while the mothers were around 40 +/- 4 years old. After adapter ligation was performed with NEBNext reagents, the libraries were sequenced on an Illumina HiSeq 2000 with 100+100 nt paired-end reads. To prevent cross-contamination, the mother and child libraries were prepared a month apart and were sequenced in separate runs. For each donor, somewhere between 500,000 and 2,000,000 distinct TCR beta clonotypes were identified. Naive TCR beta clonotypes were estimated from low-frequency clonotypes matched to each donor's FACS-determined naive share, without sorting.

The sequence was collected from a girl aged 2-10 years in good health. The sample comprised blood. This receptor chain uses TRBV6-1 and TRBJ2-7, with 8 bases in between that match TRBD2. The bases are TGTGCCAGCAGTACCGGGGGGGCGCACGAGCAGTACTTC. Translated, this is CASSTGGAHEQYF.